This entry is about one T cell receptor (beta chain). The V gene lost 4 bases and the J gene lost 3 bases, with 16 bases spanning the gap. This CDR3 is built from 16 residues. Germline V CDR1 and CDR2: MNHEY, SVGAGI. This specimen belongs to a study of pediatric ulcerative colitis. The assay was run at survey level. Profiling relied on immunoSEQ multiplex PCR, and the TCRdb table lists in-frame clones only, not all of them. The sample carries about 64,000 clones, 80% to 90% recorded once. Blood was drawn at the time of colonoscopy. This chain connects TRBV6-5 to TRBJ1-3; D not certain. The sequencing input was blood. The receptor comes from a boy under 18 with severe ulcerative colitis. The CDR3 DNA reads as TGTGCCAGCAGTTCAATCCAGGCGGGTGGTGGAAACACCATATATTTT. Encoded protein: CASSSIQAGGGNTIYF.